This T cell receptor beta chain comes out of a study of blood T cell repertoires in COVID-19. On the study more broadly: Acute-phase and convalescent COVID-19 samples originated in the United States, Italy and Spain.

Methods used by the authors: Quantification of nucleated cells was approximated via reference gene primer amplification. Repertoires were generated with immunoSEQ multiplex PCR, while TCRdb's copy carries only in-frame clones and drops some. V and J calls and clone size follow that table, whereas D and trimming were derived from the DNA. The sample contains 200,000 to 250,000 clones, around 90% of which appear only once. Assignment of participants to cohorts was predicated upon participant-reported clinical history. Contact with a PCR-confirmed or clinician-diagnosed COVID-19 case occurred within 2 weeks of entry. The germline CDR1 and CDR2 sequences are SGDLS and YYNGEE. CDR3 size: 15 residues. Trimming pared 7 bases from V and 6 bases from J, leaving 22 bases between.

This sequence joins TRBV9 and TRBJ1-2; possibly TRBD1 for D (5 bases). The source is a man aged 30 to 39 who had been exposed to COVID-19. Material for sequencing was PBMCs or T cells enriched from blood (not recorded which). The CDR3 region has the DNA TGTGCCAGCGGCAGAGGGGTCACGGAGGGGCATGGCTACACCTTC. This gives the protein CASGRGVTEGHGYTF.